Each of the 28 T cell receptor beta chains below was sequenced from the same sample in a study of T cell responses to AZD1222 COVID-19 vaccine. The table came from immunoSEQ multiplex PCR; TCRdb's copy has only in-frame clones and leaves some out. Here the sample spans approximately 140,000 clones, roughly 90% being singletons. Source: peripheral blood, taken 28 days after the second AZD1222 dose. The receptors shown here come from an adult who received the AZD1222 COVID-19 vaccine.

The rearrangement uses TRBV11-1 and TRBJ1-1; D possibly corresponds to TRBD1 (5 bases). The ends were cut back, 5 bases at V and 11 bases at J, with 21 bases in the middle. This CDR3 is 14 amino acids long. Germline lookup yields CDR1 SGHAT and CDR2 FQDESV (reference sequence). CDR3 region: CASSLRDGSSLAFF. The CDR3, as DNA: TGTGCCAGCAGCCTTCGGGACGGCTCCTCTCTGGCTTTCTTT.

The V call is TRBV5-1, the J call TRBJ2-3; D call uncertain. Trimming shortened V by 4 bases and J by 8 bases, and 14 bases separated the two germline ends. The length of the CDR3 is 13 residues. Germline V CDR1 and CDR2: SGHRS, YFSETQ. Here the CDR3 reads CASSDPPLGTQYF. CDR3 nucleotides: TGCGCCAGCAGCGATCCCCCTCTCGGTACGCAGTATTTT. Looking up the rest from reference TRBV5-1 and TRBJ2-3 gives the full variable domain: KAGVTQTPRYLIKTRGQQVTLSCSPISGHRSVSWYQQTPGQGLQFLFEYFSETQRNKGNFPGRFSGRQFSNSRSEMNVSTLELGDSALYLCASSDPPLGTQYFGPGTRLTVL.

This clone appeared once. V is TRBV7-6 and J is TRBJ1-1, with TRBD1 matching over 12 bases. V was pared by 0 bases and J by 3 bases, with 5 bases of the junction left unmatched. The CDR3 spans 17 residues. Germline assignment: CDR1 SGHVS and CDR2 FNYEAQ. The CDR3 region is CASSLAGQGARDTEAFF. In DNA form, the CDR3 reads TGTGCCAGCAGCTTAGCGGGACAGGGGGCTAGGGACACTGAAGCTTTCTTT.

This chain's CDR3 is CASSSLTSGRALDTQYF. CDR3 nucleotide sequence: TGCGCCAGCAGCTCCCTGACTAGCGGGAGGGCCTTAGATACGCAGTATTTT. The V call is TRBV5-1, the J call TRBJ2-3; TRBD2 matches at 14 bases. Germline V gene lookup returns CDR1 SGHRS and CDR2 YFSETQ. The CDR3 has 17 amino acids. Trimming took 3 bases from V and 5 from J; bases not matched to a gene: 8.

V and J are TRBV28 and TRBJ2-1, with 9 bases aligning to TRBD1. Trimming at V came to 3 bases and at J to 9 bases, leaving 12 bases not matched to a gene. The CDR3 is made up of 16 amino acids. Germline CDR1 MDHEN, CDR2 SYDVKM. This CDR3 reads CASSLNLGQGIGEQFF. The CDR3 region has the DNA TGTGCCAGCAGTTTGAACTTGGGACAGGGAATAGGTGAGCAGTTCTTC. The full variable domain, completed using reference TRBV28 and TRBJ2-1, is DVKVTQSSRYLVKRTGEKVFLECVQDMDHENMFWYRQDPGLGLRLIYFSYDVKMKEKGDIPEGYSVSREKKERFSLILESASTNQTSMYLCASSLNLGQGIGEQFFGPGTRLTVL.

V and J are TRBV6-6 and TRBJ1-2; D call uncertain. V shed 2 bases and J shed 8 bases, with 15 bases lying between them. The CDR3 spans 14 residues. Looked up from germline, CDR1 is MNHNY and CDR2 is SVGAGI (reference sequence). CDR3 nucleotides: TGTGCCAGCAGTTACCGGACCCTCGGAGGCGGCTACACCTTC. This gives the protein CASSYRTLGGGYTF.

The V call is TRBV27, the J call TRBJ1-1; 9 positions match TRBD1. Germline assignment: CDR1 MNHEY and CDR2 SMNVEV (reference sequence). J gave up 1 base and V 0 bases, and 3 bases lay outside the gene matches. The CDR3 contains 16 residues. CDR3 bases: TGTGCCAGCAGTTTATCCGGGACAGGGCAGAACACTGAAGCTTTCTTT. Translated: CASSLSGTGQNTEAFF.

V and J are TRBV5-1 and TRBJ1-5; 10 bases are a match to TRBD1. With V trimmed by 0 bases and J by 2 bases, 2 bases remained unmatched. CDR1 SGHRS and CDR2 YFSETQ come from the germline V gene. The CDR3 is 16 residues long. CDR3 region: CASSLDGTGGNQPQHF. In DNA form, the CDR3 reads TGCGCCAGCAGCTTGGATGGGACAGGGGGCAATCAGCCCCAGCATTTT.

The chain employs TRBV28 and TRBJ1-5; no firm D call. This CDR3 spans 13 amino acids. Germline CDR1 and CDR2: MDHEN and SYDVKM. V gave up 7 bases and J gave up 2 bases, with 9 bases separating them. For the CDR3, the DNA is TGTGCCAGCATGGGGTGGGGCAATCAGCCCCAGCATTTT. Translated, it gives CASMGWGNQPQHF.

The chain links TRBV4-2 to TRBJ1-1; 9 bases are a match to TRBD1. V was clipped by 3 bases and J by 4 bases; unmatched bases: 3. CDR1 LGHNA and CDR2 YNFKEQ come from the germline V gene. The CDR3 loop spans 14 amino acids. CDR3 DNA sequence: TGTGCCAGCAGCCATATGACAGGGGGCACTGAAGCTTTCTTT. Translation gives CASSHMTGGTEAFF.

The rearrangement uses TRBV30 and TRBJ1-6; D is undetermined. The V and J ends lost 0 bases and 10 bases respectively, with 10 bases between them. The CDR3 extends over 13 amino acids. Germline values: CDR1 GTSNPN, CDR2 SVGIG (reference sequence). CDR3 DNA: TGTGCCTGGAGTGTGAAGGATAGGTCACCCCTCCACTTT. Translation: CAWSVKDRSPLHF.

The chain combines TRBV10-1 with TRBJ2-3; 10 bases agree with TRBD2. The junction had 6 bases not matched to a gene; V was cut back by 8 bases and J by 4 bases. The CDR3 is 14 residues long. CDR1 WNHNN and CDR2 SYGVQD come from the germline V gene (reference sequence). The CDR3 DNA is TGCGCCAGCTCAACTAGCGGGATTGCAGATACGCAGTATTTT. Its protein is CASSTSGIADTQYF.

The chain recombines TRBV11-2 with TRBJ2-3; D is perhaps TRBD2 (6 bases). V lost 5 bases, J lost 1 base, and 10 bases lay in between. Germline V gene lookup returns CDR1 SGHAT and CDR2 FQNNGV. CDR3 length: 14 amino acids. The chain's CDR3 is CASSLWRGTDTQYF. CDR3 nucleotides: TGTGCCAGCAGCCTTTGGAGGGGCACAGATACGCAGTATTTT.

V is TRBV4-1 and J is TRBJ1-3; TRBD1 might be the D (6 bases). The CDR3 spans 14 residues. The V gene's germline CDR1 is MGHRA and CDR2 YSYEKL. V was cut by 0 bases and J by 3 bases, with 6 bases left in between. The CDR3: CASSQDRGGNTIYF. Written as DNA, the CDR3 is TGCGCCAGCAGCCAAGACAGGGGTGGAAACACCATATATTTT.

The chain uses TRBV20-1 and TRBJ1-3, with no clear D. V was pared by 7 bases and J by 8 bases, with 12 bases between. The V gene's germline CDR1 is DFQATT and CDR2 SNEGSKA (reference sequence). The CDR3 totals 11 residues. The CDR3 DNA follows: TGCAGTGGCGTGGATAGAGACACCATATATTTT. Its translation: CSGVDRDTIYF.

The chain recombines TRBV7-9 with TRBJ1-4, with 12 bases aligning to TRBD1. The germline gives CDR1 SEHNR, CDR2 FQNEAQ (reference sequence). The CDR3 contains 16 residues. V lost 5 bases, J lost 7 bases, and 8 bases stayed unmatched. Here the CDR3 reads CASSRDRGRGFEKLFF. The CDR3, as DNA: TGTGCCAGCAGCAGGGACAGGGGGCGAGGTTTTGAAAAACTGTTTTTT.

V gene TRBV6-5 combines with J gene TRBJ1-1; a possible D gene is TRBD1 (6 bases). The CDR3 sequence is 15 residues long. V was pared by 7 bases and J by 1 base, with 16 bases between. Germline lookup yields CDR1 MNHEY and CDR2 SVGAGI. The DNA for the CDR3 is TGTGCCAGCACCAGGACAGATAAGGGGAACACTGAAGCTTTCTTT. Its translation: CASTRTDKGNTEAFF.

The chain carries TRBV7-8 and TRBJ2-7; 10 bases agree with TRBD2. The CDR3 is 16 residues long. Trimming took 0 bases from V and 3 from J; bases not matched to a gene: 5. The V gene's germline CDR1 is SGHVS and CDR2 FQNEAQ. The CDR3 here is CASSLATGLALYEQYF. CDR3 coding DNA: TGTGCCAGCAGCTTAGCCACGGGACTAGCGCTCTACGAGCAGTACTTC.

The chain joins TRBV23-1 to TRBJ1-2, with TRBD1 matching over 8 bases. TRBV23-1 is designated an ORF whose function remains uncertain. The junction had 9 bases not matched to a gene; V was cut back by 1 base and J by 2 bases. There are 17 residues in the CDR3. The CDR3: CASSQFCRGPGNYGYTF. The CDR3, as DNA: TGCGCCAGCAGTCAATTTTGCAGGGGGCCCGGAAACTATGGCTACACCTTC.

V and J are TRBV5-4 and TRBJ2-5, with D tentatively TRBD1 or TRBD2 (5 bases each). Trimming shortened V by 0 bases and J by 4 bases, and 13 bases separated the two germline ends. Germline-derived CDR1 and CDR2 are SGHNT and YYREEE (reference sequence). The CDR3 sequence is 15 residues long. The CDR3 loop is CASSLGGARGETQYF. As DNA, the CDR3 is TGTGCCAGCAGCTTGGGAGGGGCACGGGGAGAGACCCAGTACTTC.

This clone appeared a few times. J is TRBJ2-1 and V is TRBV4-3, with 7 bases fitting TRBD2. The junction had 14 bases not matched to a gene; V was cut back by 4 bases and J by 5 bases. Germline V gene lookup returns CDR1 LGHNA and CDR2 YSLEER. The CDR3 consists of 17 residues. In nucleotides, the CDR3 is TGCGCCAGCAGCCCTACGGCCGGGGGGATCGGGGACAATGAGCAGTTCTTC. It yields the protein CASSPTAGGIGDNEQFF.

V usage is TRBV19 and J usage is TRBJ2-7; D ambiguous. The V and J ends lost 4 bases and 9 bases respectively, with 25 bases between them. Per the germline V gene, CDR1 is LNHDA and CDR2 is SQIVND (reference sequence). There are 16 residues in the CDR3. Written as DNA, the CDR3 is TGTGCCAGTAGTAGTGCCCCCCAAGCTGGGGTTAAGGGGCAGTACTTC. Amino acid sequence: CASSSAPQAGVKGQYF.

V usage is TRBV12-3 or TRBV12-4 and J usage is TRBJ2-7, with a weak D call TRBD2 (6 bases). The CDR3 runs to 13 residues. V dropped 3 bases and J dropped 6 bases, with 12 bases sitting between them. CDR3 sequence: CASSLTRNSEQYF. DNA for the CDR3: TGTGCCAGCAGTTTGACTAGAAACTCCGAGCAGTACTTC.

This chain connects TRBV30 to TRBJ2-7; 10 bases line up with TRBD2. CDR1 is GTSNPN, CDR2 SVGIG, per germline (reference sequence). The CDR3 length is 16 residues. Germline trimming cut 0 bases from V and 2 bases from J; bases unmatched to any gene: 7. CDR3 amino acids: CAWSVRTSGYTYEQYF. The CDR3 coding sequence is TGTGCCTGGAGTGTGAGGACTAGCGGTTACACCTACGAGCAGTACTTC.

The rearrangement joins TRBV29-1 to TRBJ2-5; TRBD1 is a possible D gene (6 bases). Looked up from germline, CDR1 is SQVTM and CDR2 is ANQGSEA. V lost 7 bases and J lost 2, with 17 bases in between. This CDR3 is 14 amino acids long. The DNA for the CDR3 is TGCAGCGCCCAACCCGACAGGTTGCAAGAGACCCAGTACTTC. Its protein is CSAQPDRLQETQYF.

This clone occurred once. The chain uses TRBV5-4 and TRBJ2-6; no clear D gene. The CDR3 length is 15 residues. Germline assignment: CDR1 SGHNT and CDR2 YYREEE (reference sequence). Trimming shortened V by 2 bases and J by 0 bases, and 6 bases separated the two germline ends. CDR3 in amino acids: CASSFDISGANVLTF. The CDR3, as DNA: TGTGCCAGCAGCTTTGACATCTCTGGGGCCAACGTCCTGACTTTC.

J is TRBJ1-5 and V is TRBV28; tentative D call: TRBD1 (5 bases). V was trimmed by 1 base and J by 0 bases, leaving 13 bases between them. Looked up from germline, CDR1 is MDHEN and CDR2 is SYDVKM. CDR3 size: 17 residues. For the CDR3, the DNA is TGTGCCAGCAGTTTATTCTCTCGGGGCATTAGCAATCAGCCCCAGCATTTT. Translating it yields CASSLFSRGISNQPQHF. The full variable domain, its missing parts supplied by reference TRBV28 and TRBJ1-5, is DVKVTQSSRYLVKRTGEKVFLECVQDMDHENMFWYRQDPGLGLRLIYFSYDVKMKEKGDIPEGYSVSREKKERFSLILESASTNQTSMYLCASSLFSRGISNQPQHFGDGTRLSIL.

This chain uses TRBV19 with TRBJ2-1; 8 bases are shared with TRBD1. This CDR3 has 16 residues. The germline V gene encodes CDR1 LNHDA and CDR2 SQIVND (reference sequence). J gave up 4 bases and V 5 bases, and 10 bases lay outside the gene matches. CDR3 nucleotide sequence: TGTGCCAGTAGTTCCTCCGGGACAGGAGAATACAATGAGCAGTTCTTC. It specifies CASSSSGTGEYNEQFF.